The text below deals with one TCR beta chain. This table comes from immunoSEQ multiplex PCR, and its TCRdb copy is limited to in-frame clones, with some not included. Altogether 650,000 to 800,000 clones are present, roughly nine tenths being singletons, with the ten largest covering approximately 22%. This CDR3 has 14 residues. Trimming removed 0 bases from V and 8 bases from J, with 13 bases in between. CDR1 and CDR2 from the germline V gene are ENHRY and SYGVKD. The record originates from a study of shared clonotypes between healthy human individuals. CD45RO-negative CD8 cells positively selected for CCR7 made up the naive population, which excluded terminally differentiated effector memory CD45RA+ cells.

The V call is TRBV10-3, the J call TRBJ1-1, with D unresolved. Material for sequencing was naive CD8+ T cells sorted from blood. This sequence originates from a man aged 25-45 years in good health. CDR3 protein: CAISESRSAQEAFF. CDR3 nucleotides: TGTGCCATCAGTGAGTCCCGAAGCGCTCAGGAAGCTTTCTTT.